This T cell receptor beta chain was recovered during a study of technical replicates of blood from a handful of donors (dated by TCRdb to 2016 to 2017). From the cysteine through the phenylalanine, the CDR3 covers 16 amino acids. The DNA shown is the 48-base CDR3, in frame from base 1. Between the V and J ends, shortened by 4 bases and 1 base respectively, the junction contains 20 bases. CDR1 is given as GTSNPN and CDR2 as SVGIG, both from the germline V gene (reference sequence). Worth noting for this clone: What this receptor recognizes is not known. No quality values exist for individual bases; no much larger clone is one base distant.

Libraries came from the immunoSEQ multiplex PCR assay. TCRdb's version of the immuneACCESS table is confined to in-frame rearrangements and falls short of the full clone set. An unresolved V gene accounts for under half of the shortfall where checked; the remainder is of unknown origin. The sample table contains about 84,000 clones; only one count was recorded for 95% to 98% of them. Of the sample, more than 0.15% is held by the ten largest clones. This receptor was taken from a human donor in good health. The V gene is TRBV30 and the J gene is TRBJ2-7; a weak D assignment points to TRBD2 (6 bases agree). Specimen: T cells isolated from PBMCs. The nucleotide sequence reads as follows: TGTGCCTGGACTTCTTCATTGTTGGGGGGTTCCTACGAGCAGTACTTC. Translation gives CAWTSSLLGGSYEQYF.